What follows are 24 T cell receptor beta chains derived from one specimen sequenced in a study of blood T cell repertoires in COVID-19. Assay used: immunoSEQ multiplex PCR; TCRdb lists only in-frame clones, some missing. The sample has over 150,000 clones, around nine tenths seen once; the top ten hold roughly 1.9%. The material sequenced was peripheral blood. These receptors originate from a man aged 45-65 years who had recovered from COVID-19.

The chain has TRBV11-2 and TRBJ2-7, with D tentatively TRBD2 (5 bases). This CDR3 comprises 12 residues. Germline CDR1 SGHAT, CDR2 FQNNGV. V lost 5 bases and J lost 7, with 12 bases in between. CDR3 bases: TGTGCCAGCAGCCTAACCCCGGGGGAGCAGTACTTC. Amino acids: CASSLTPGEQYF. Using reference TRBV11-2 and TRBJ2-7 for the parts outside the CDR3, the full variable domain is EAGVAQSPRYKIIEKRQSVAFWCNPISGHATLYWYQQILGQGPKLLIQFQNNGVVDDSQLPKDRFSAERLKGVDSTLKIQPAKLEDSAVYLCASSLTPGEQYFGPGTRLTVT.

The genes are TRBV27 and TRBJ1-1; D uncertain. Between the trimmed V and J ends, which lost 5 bases and 3 bases, there was a span of 13 bases. The germline gives CDR1 MNHEY, CDR2 SMNVEV (reference sequence). CDR3 length: 14 amino acids. Here the CDR3 reads CASSRSPRDTEAFF. CDR3 DNA: TGTGCCAGCAGTCGGTCCCCGCGGGACACTGAAGCTTTCTTT.

The chain couples TRBV24-1 to TRBJ2-6; TRBD1 matches at 9 bases. CDR3 length: 20 residues. Germline V gives CDR1 KGHDR, CDR2 SFDVKD. The ends lost 4 bases at V and 0 bases at J; junction bases unmatched: 12. CDR3 nucleotide sequence: TGTGCCACCAGTGACCCGGCGCGGGACAGGGTAACCTCTGGGGCCAACGTCCTGACTTTC. Encoded protein: CATSDPARDRVTSGANVLTF.

CDR3 nucleotides: TGTGCCAGCAGAGGGGAGGAACGATCACCCCTCCACTTT. Protein product: CASRGEERSPLHF. V and J are TRBV2 and TRBJ1-6; D possibly corresponds to TRBD1 (5 bases). V lost 6 bases, J lost 10 bases, and 13 bases lay in between. The germline V gene encodes CDR1 SNHLY and CDR2 FYNNEI. The CDR3 consists of 13 residues. Full variable domain (remainder filled in from reference TRBV2 and TRBJ1-6): EPEVTQTPSHQVTQMGQEVILRCVPISNHLYFYWYRQILGQKVEFLVSFYNNEISEKSEIFDDQFSVERPDGSNFTLKIRSTKLEDSAMYFCASRGEERSPLHFGNGTRLTVT.

This sequence joins TRBV19 and TRBJ1-2; D is uncertain. There are 12 residues in the CDR3. Germline V gives CDR1 LNHDA, CDR2 SQIVND (reference sequence). V was cut by 6 bases and J by 2 bases, with 7 bases left in between. CDR3 sequence (DNA): TGTGCCAGTAGCCCGGGAAACTATGGCTACACCTTC. Translation gives CASSPGNYGYTF.

The chain combines TRBV25-1 with TRBJ1-6; tentatively, D is TRBD1 (5 bases). This CDR3 contains 15 residues. Trimming cost V 2 bases and J 1 base, with 6 bases left between them. In germline, CDR1 is MGHDK, CDR2 SYGVNS. CDR3 protein: CASSEQGSYNSPLHF. For the CDR3, the DNA is TGTGCCAGCAGTGAACAGGGTTCCTATAATTCACCCCTCCACTTT.

J is TRBJ1-6 and V is TRBV6-5, with 12 bases fitting TRBD1. The CDR3 consists of 15 residues. Germline CDR1 and CDR2: MNHEY and SVGAGI. V lost 0 bases and J lost 10; bases outside the gene matches: 1. CDR3 sequence (DNA): TGTGCCAGCAGTTACTCCGGGACAGGGGGCTCACCCCTCCACTTT. Residues: CASSYSGTGGSPLHF.

The chain joins TRBV19 to TRBJ1-5; 10 positions agree with TRBD1. Germline lookup yields CDR1 LNHDA and CDR2 SQIVND (reference sequence). The CDR3 runs 16 residues. The V segment lost 6 bases and the J segment 1 base; nucleotides outside the gene matches: 6. The CDR3 nucleotides are TGTGCCAGTAGGAAACGGACAGGGGGAAGCAATCAGCCCCAGCATTTT. Protein product: CASRKRTGGSNQPQHF.

This clone was detected only a few times. The chain couples TRBV6-2 or TRBV6-3 to TRBJ1-5; the D gene is possibly TRBD1 (5 bases). CDR3 length: 14 residues. CDR1 is MNHEY and CDR2 is SVGEGT in the germline V gene. V was cut by 5 bases and J by 4 bases, with 12 bases left in between. CDR3 DNA sequence: TGTGCCAGCAGTAGGACAACAGGTAATCAGCCCCAGCATTTT. This encodes CASSRTTGNQPQHF.

The chain recombines TRBV4-3 with TRBJ2-1; a possible D gene is TRBD1 (6 bases). The V end was cut by 0 bases, the J end by 3 bases, with 9 bases between. Germline CDR1 reads LGHNA; CDR2 reads YSLEER. This CDR3 spans 15 amino acids. CDR3 amino acids: CASSQDRGFYNEQFF. In nucleotides, the CDR3 is TGCGCCAGCAGCCAAGACAGGGGATTCTACAATGAGCAGTTCTTC.

The gene calls are TRBV5-1 and TRBJ2-1; 13 bases map to TRBD2. This CDR3 spans 15 amino acids. V trimming: 1 base; J trimming: 9 bases; junction bases outside the gene matches: 4. Germline V gene data show CDR1 as SGHRS and CDR2 as YFSETQ. The CDR3 DNA follows: TGCGCCAGCAGCTTGACTAGCGGGGGGGCGGCTGAGCAGTTCTTC. Its translation is CASSLTSGGAAEQFF.

On this clone: Other DNA sequences of this sample code for an identical CDR3. The J gene is TRBJ2-2, the V gene TRBV7-8; the D gene is possibly TRBD2 (6 bases). Per germline, CDR1 SGHVS and CDR2 FQNEAQ. Trimming cost V 5 bases and J 1 base, with 11 bases left between them. This CDR3 has 15 amino acids. The CDR3 bases are TGTGCCAGCAGCCCCCGGCGGGGGAACACCGGGGAGCTGTTTTTT. It specifies CASSPRRGNTGELFF.

The chain combines TRBV24-1 with TRBJ2-1; 7 bases agree with TRBD1. The germline gives CDR1 KGHDR, CDR2 SFDVKD. CDR3 length equals 14 residues. J gave up 2 bases and V 10 bases, and 7 bases lay outside the gene matches. CDR3 coding DNA: TGTGCCACGAAGACAGGGCCCCCCTACAATGAGCAGTTCTTC. Its translation is CATKTGPPYNEQFF.

The chain carries TRBV9 and TRBJ2-5, with TRBD2 as a possible D gene (5 bases). The V and J ends lost 4 bases and 1 base respectively, with 14 bases between them. The CDR3 consists of 15 residues. Germline assignment: CDR1 SGDLS and CDR2 YYNGEE. CDR3 nucleotide sequence: TGTGCCAGCAGCCCCGGACTCAGTACCCAAGAGACCCAGTACTTC. Amino acids: CASSPGLSTQETQYF. The whole variable domain, filled in from reference TRBV9 and TRBJ2-5, reads DSGVTQTPKHLITATGQRVTLRCSPRSGDLSVYWYQQSLDQGLQFLIQYYNGEERAKGNILERFSAQQFPDLHSELNLSSLELGDSALYFCASSPGLSTQETQYFGPGTRLLVL.

The chain uses TRBV5-4 and TRBJ1-3; weak D call: TRBD1 (6 bases). The CDR3 length is 15 residues. Trimming shortened V by 0 bases and J by 4 bases, and 11 bases separated the two germline ends. The germline gives CDR1 SGHNT, CDR2 YYREEE (reference sequence). CDR3 DNA: TGTGCCAGCAGCTTGGAACAGGGATCAGGAAACACCATATATTTT. Its protein is CASSLEQGSGNTIYF.

The sample holds a few counts of this clone. The CDR3 DNA reads TGTGCCACCTCTCCTGCAGGGTTTAGCACAGATACGCAGTATTTT. Its protein product is CATSPAGFSTDTQYF. The chain is built from TRBV2 and TRBJ2-3; tentative D call: TRBD1 (5 bases). Germline CDR1 and CDR2: SNHLY and FYNNEI. V was clipped by 10 bases and J by 0 bases, with 17 bases between them. This CDR3 region has 15 residues.

The V call is TRBV5-8, the J call TRBJ1-2; 8 bases fit TRBD1. CDR3 length equals 14 residues. The V and J ends lost 4 bases and 8 bases, in that order; junction bases with no gene match: 10. In germline, CDR1 is SGHTS, CDR2 YDEGEE. The CDR3 region is CASSATRTGHGYTF. For the CDR3, the DNA is TGTGCCAGCAGCGCGACCAGGACAGGGCACGGCTACACCTTC.

This clone was found once. V usage is TRBV12-3 or TRBV12-4 and J usage is TRBJ1-1, with D maybe TRBD1 (5 bases). The CDR3 sequence is 13 residues long. V lost 6 bases and J lost 8, with 16 bases in between. The CDR3, as DNA: TGTGCCAGCAGACCGCCTTGGGGGGGAGAAGCTTTCTTT. Translated, it gives CASRPPWGGEAFF.

This clone was seen a handful of times. This chain uses TRBV3-1 (or the pseudogene TRBV3-2) with TRBJ1-6; D gene unclear. V lost 1 base and J 7 bases, leaving 8 bases between the germline ends. Germline CDR1 and CDR2: LGHDT and YNNKEL (reference sequence). The CDR3 covers 14 residues. As DNA, the CDR3 is TGTGCCAGCAGCCAAGGACAACAGAATTCACCCCTCCACTTT. This encodes CASSQGQQNSPLHF.

This chain joins TRBV7-2 and TRBJ2-1; D perhaps matches TRBD1 (5 bases). From germline, CDR1 is SGHTA and CDR2 FQGNSA. V was clipped by 5 bases and J by 0 bases, with 17 bases between them. The CDR3 covers 17 residues. The CDR3 DNA reads TGTGCCAGCAGCCCTCGGACACTTCCGACCTCCTACAATGAGCAGTTCTTC. It encodes CASSPRTLPTSYNEQFF.

This clone has a handful of counts. The CDR3 loop reads CASSYRRGRLDEQYF. The CDR3 DNA reads as TGTGCCAGCAGCTACCGCAGGGGGCGCCTGGACGAGCAGTACTTC. The chain carries TRBV5-6 and TRBJ2-7; 8 bases line up with TRBD1. Germline loops: CDR1 SGHDT, CDR2 YYEEEE. The CDR3 runs to 15 residues. Unmatched junction bases numbered 10, after V lost 3 bases and J lost 5 bases.

J is TRBJ2-7 and V is TRBV7-9, with 8 bases fitting TRBD2. The CDR3 runs 11 residues. V dropped 3 bases and J dropped 12; count of bases not matched to a gene: 4. Germline V CDR1 and CDR2: SEHNR, FQNEAQ (reference sequence). The CDR3 loop is CASSLGLGLYF. In nucleotides, the CDR3 is TGTGCCAGCAGCTTGGGACTAGGCCTGTACTTC.

This clone was recorded only once. The chain couples TRBV5-5 to TRBJ2-3; TRBD2 matches at 9 bases. J lost 4 bases, V lost 6 bases, and 12 bases had no gene match. The CDR3 totals 16 residues. Germline assignment: CDR1 SGHKS and CDR2 YYEKEE (reference sequence). CDR3 sequence reads: CASILRLAGSADTQYF. CDR3 nucleotides: TGTGCCAGCATCCTTCGTCTAGCGGGGTCGGCAGATACGCAGTATTTT.

The rearrangement links TRBV28 to TRBJ2-7; TRBD1 might be the D (5 bases). Germline V CDR1 and CDR2: MDHEN, SYDVKM. Trimming shortened V by 3 bases and J by 3 bases, and 15 bases separated the two germline ends. CDR3 length: 15 amino acids. In nucleotides, the CDR3 is TGTGCCAGCAGTTTTTCGTCGCAGGGAATCTACGAGCAGTACTTC. This encodes CASSFSSQGIYEQYF. Based on the CDR3 plus reference TRBV28 and TRBJ2-7, the full variable domain is DVKVTQSSRYLVKRTGEKVFLECVQDMDHENMFWYRQDPGLGLRLIYFSYDVKMKEKGDIPEGYSVSREKKERFSLILESASTNQTSMYLCASSFSSQGIYEQYFGPGTRLTVT.